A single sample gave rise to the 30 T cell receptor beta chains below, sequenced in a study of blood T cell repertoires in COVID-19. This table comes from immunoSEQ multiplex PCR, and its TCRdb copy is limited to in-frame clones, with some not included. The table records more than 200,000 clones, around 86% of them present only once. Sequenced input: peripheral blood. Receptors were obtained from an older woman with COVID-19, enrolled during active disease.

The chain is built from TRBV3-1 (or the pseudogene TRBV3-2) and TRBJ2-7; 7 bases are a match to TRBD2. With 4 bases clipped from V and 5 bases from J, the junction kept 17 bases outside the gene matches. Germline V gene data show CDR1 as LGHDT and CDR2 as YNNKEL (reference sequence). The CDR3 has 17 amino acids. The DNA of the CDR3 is TGTGCCAGCAGCCCCTCGTCCGGAGGGAGGGGTGGGGACGAGCAGTACTTC. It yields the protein CASSPSSGGRGGDEQYF.

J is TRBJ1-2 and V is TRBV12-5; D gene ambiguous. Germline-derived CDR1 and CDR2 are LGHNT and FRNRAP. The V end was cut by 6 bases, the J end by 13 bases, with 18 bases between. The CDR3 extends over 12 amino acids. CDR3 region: CASGRSSGPPTF. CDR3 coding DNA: TGTGCTAGTGGCCGTTCGAGCGGCCCCCCCACCTTC.

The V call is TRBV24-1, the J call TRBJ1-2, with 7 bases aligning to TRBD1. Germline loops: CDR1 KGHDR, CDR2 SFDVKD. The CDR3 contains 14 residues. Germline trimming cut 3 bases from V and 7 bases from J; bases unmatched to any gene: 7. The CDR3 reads CATSDPPPGGGYTF. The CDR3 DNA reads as TGTGCCACCAGTGATCCGCCCCCAGGGGGTGGCTACACCTTC.

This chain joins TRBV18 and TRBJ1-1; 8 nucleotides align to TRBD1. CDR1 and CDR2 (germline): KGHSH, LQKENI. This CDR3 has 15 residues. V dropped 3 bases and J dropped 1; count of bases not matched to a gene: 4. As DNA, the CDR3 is TGTGCCAGCTCACCGATAGGACAGGGGAACACTGAAGCTTTCTTT. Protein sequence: CASSPIGQGNTEAFF.

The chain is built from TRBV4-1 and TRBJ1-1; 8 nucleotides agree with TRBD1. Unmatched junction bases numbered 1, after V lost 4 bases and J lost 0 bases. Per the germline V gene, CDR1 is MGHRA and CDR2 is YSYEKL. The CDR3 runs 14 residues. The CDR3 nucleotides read TGCGCCAGCAGCCTGACAGGGGTGAACACTGAAGCTTTCTTT. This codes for CASSLTGVNTEAFF.

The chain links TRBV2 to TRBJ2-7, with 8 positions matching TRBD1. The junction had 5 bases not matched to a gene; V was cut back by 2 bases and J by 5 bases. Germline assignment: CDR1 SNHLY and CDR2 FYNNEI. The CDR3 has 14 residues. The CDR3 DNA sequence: TGTGCCAGCAGTGAACGGACAGGGAGGCACGAGCAGTACTTC. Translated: CASSERTGRHEQYF.

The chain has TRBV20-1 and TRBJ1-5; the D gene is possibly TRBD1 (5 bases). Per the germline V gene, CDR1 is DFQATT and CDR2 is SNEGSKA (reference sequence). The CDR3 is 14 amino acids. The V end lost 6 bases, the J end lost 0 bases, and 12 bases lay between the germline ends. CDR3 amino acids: CSASLGGSNQPQHF. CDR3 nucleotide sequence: TGCAGTGCAAGTTTGGGGGGTAGCAATCAGCCCCAGCATTTT.

CDR3 DNA sequence: TGTGCCAGCAGGTCGCGGGCGGCGTACCAAGAGACCCAGTACTTC. This encodes CASRSRAAYQETQYF. J is TRBJ2-5 and V is TRBV3-1 (or the pseudogene TRBV3-2); D may be TRBD2 (5 bases). Germline V gene data show CDR1 as LGHDT and CDR2 as YNNKEL (reference sequence). Trimming pared 6 bases from V and 0 bases from J, leaving 14 bases between. CDR3 size: 15 residues.

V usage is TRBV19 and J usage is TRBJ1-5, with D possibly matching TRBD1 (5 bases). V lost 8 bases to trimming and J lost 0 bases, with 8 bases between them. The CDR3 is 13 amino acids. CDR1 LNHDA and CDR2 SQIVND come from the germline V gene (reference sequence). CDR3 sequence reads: CASSGNSNQPQHF. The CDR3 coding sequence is TGTGCCAGTTCAGGGAATAGCAATCAGCCCCAGCATTTT. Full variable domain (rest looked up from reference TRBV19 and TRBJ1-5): DGGITQSPKYLFRKEGQNVTLSCEQNLNHDAMYWYRQDPGQGLRLIYYSQIVNDFQKGDIAEGYSVSREKKESFPLTVTSAQKNPTAFYLCASSGNSNQPQHFGDGTRLSIL.

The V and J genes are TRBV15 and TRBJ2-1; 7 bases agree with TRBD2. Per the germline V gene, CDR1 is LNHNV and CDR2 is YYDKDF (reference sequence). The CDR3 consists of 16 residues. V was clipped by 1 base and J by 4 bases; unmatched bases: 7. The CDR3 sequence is CATSRGVGEGYNEQFF. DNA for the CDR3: TGTGCCACCAGCAGAGGAGTGGGGGAGGGATACAATGAGCAGTTCTTC.

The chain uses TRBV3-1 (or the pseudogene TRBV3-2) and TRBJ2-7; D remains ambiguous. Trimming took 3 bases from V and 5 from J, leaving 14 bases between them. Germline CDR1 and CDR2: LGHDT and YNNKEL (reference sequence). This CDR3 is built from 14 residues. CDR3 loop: CASSQINEVDEQYF. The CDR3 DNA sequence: TGTGCCAGCAGCCAGATAAATGAGGTGGACGAGCAGTACTTC.

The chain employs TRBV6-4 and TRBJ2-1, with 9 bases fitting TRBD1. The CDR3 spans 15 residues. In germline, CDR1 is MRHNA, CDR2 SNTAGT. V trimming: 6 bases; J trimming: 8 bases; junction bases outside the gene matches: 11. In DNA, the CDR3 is TGTGCCAGCAGCCTAGCCGGGACAGGGAAAGATGAGCAGTTCTTC. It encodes CASSLAGTGKDEQFF.

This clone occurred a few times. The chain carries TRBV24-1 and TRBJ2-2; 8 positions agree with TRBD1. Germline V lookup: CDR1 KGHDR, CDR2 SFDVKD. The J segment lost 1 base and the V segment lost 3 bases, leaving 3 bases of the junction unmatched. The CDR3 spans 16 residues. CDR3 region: CATSDAGTGNTGELFF. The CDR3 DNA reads TGTGCCACCAGTGATGCCGGGACAGGGAACACCGGGGAGCTGTTTTTT.

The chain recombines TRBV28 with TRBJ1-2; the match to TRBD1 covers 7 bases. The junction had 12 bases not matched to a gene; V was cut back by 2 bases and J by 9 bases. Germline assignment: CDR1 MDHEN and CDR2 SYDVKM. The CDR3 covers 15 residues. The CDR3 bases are TGTGCCAGCAGTTTAGGTAGGGGGCGCGGCGCGAGCTACACCTTC. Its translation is CASSLGRGRGASYTF.

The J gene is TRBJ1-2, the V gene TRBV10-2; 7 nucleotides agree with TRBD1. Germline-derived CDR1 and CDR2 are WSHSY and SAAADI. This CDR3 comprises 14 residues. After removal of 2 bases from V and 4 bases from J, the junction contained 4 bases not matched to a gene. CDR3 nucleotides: TGCGCCAGCAGTGAGGGGGACAGCCTCTATGGCTACACCTTC. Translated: CASSEGDSLYGYTF.

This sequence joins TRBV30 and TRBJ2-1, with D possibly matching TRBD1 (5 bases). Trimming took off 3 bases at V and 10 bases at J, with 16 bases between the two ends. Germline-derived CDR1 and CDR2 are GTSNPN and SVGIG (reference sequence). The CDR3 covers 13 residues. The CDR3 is CAWRRWEKGEQFF. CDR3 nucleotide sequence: TGTGCCTGGAGGCGGTGGGAAAAGGGGGAGCAGTTCTTC.

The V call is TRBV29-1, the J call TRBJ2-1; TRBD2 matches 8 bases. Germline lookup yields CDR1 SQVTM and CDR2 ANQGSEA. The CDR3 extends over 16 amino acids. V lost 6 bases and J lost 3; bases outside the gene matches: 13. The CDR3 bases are TGCAGCGTGGCTGGGGAAGCGGGAGAGAGCTACAATGAGCAGTTCTTC. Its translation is CSVAGEAGESYNEQFF.

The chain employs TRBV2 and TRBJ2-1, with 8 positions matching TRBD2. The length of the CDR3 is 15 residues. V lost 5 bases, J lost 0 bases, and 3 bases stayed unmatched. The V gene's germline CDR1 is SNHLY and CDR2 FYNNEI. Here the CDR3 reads CASSSSGTSYNEQFF. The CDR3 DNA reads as TGTGCCAGCAGTAGTAGCGGGACCTCCTACAATGAGCAGTTCTTC.

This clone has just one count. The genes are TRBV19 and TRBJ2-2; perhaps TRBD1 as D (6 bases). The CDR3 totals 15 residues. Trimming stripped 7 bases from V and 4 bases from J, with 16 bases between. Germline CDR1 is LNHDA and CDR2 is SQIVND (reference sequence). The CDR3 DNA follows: TGTGCCAGTAAAGAGGGGGACATCCTCACCGGGGAGCTGTTTTTT. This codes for CASKEGDILTGELFF.

CDR3 in amino acids: CAISENRDRNTEAFF. CDR3 nucleotide sequence: TGTGCCATCAGTGAAAACCGGGACAGGAACACTGAAGCTTTCTTT. The gene calls are TRBV10-3 and TRBJ1-1; the match to TRBD1 covers 7 bases. Trimming removed 3 bases from V and 1 base from J; junction bases left unmatched: 5. CDR3 length equals 15 residues. Germline assignment: CDR1 ENHRY and CDR2 SYGVKD.

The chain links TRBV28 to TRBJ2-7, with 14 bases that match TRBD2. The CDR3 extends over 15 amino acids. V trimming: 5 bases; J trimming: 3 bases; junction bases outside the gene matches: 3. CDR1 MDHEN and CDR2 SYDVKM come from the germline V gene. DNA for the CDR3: TGTGCCAGCAGTCAGGGGACTAGCGGGAGCTACGAGCAGTACTTC. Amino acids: CASSQGTSGSYEQYF.

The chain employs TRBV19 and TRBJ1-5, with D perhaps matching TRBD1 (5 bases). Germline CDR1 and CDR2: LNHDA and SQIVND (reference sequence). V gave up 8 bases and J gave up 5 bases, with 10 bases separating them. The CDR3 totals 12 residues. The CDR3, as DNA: TGTGCCAGTGGGGCAGGTGATCAGCCCCAGCATTTT. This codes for CASGAGDQPQHF.

The CDR3 DNA is TGCGCCAGCAGCCGAACCGGGACAGGCCGCCTTGGCTACACCTTC. It encodes CASSRTGTGRLGYTF. The chain is built from TRBV4-1 and TRBJ1-2, with 8 bases matching TRBD1. The CDR3 has 15 residues. With V trimmed by 4 bases and J by 7 bases, 11 bases remained unmatched. Germline V gives CDR1 MGHRA, CDR2 YSYEKL.

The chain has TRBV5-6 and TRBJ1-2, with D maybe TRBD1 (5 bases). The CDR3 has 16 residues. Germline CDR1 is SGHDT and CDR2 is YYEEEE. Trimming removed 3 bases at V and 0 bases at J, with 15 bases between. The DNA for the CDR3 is TGTGCCAGCAGCTCAGTCAGTTGGGACTCTAACTATGGCTACACCTTC. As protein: CASSSVSWDSNYGYTF.

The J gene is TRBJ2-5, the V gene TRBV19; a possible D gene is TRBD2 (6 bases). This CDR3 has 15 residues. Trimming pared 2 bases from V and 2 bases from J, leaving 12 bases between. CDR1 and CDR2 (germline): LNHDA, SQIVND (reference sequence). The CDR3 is CASSINAGGQETQYF. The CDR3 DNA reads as TGTGCCAGTAGTATAAACGCCGGAGGGCAAGAGACCCAGTACTTC.

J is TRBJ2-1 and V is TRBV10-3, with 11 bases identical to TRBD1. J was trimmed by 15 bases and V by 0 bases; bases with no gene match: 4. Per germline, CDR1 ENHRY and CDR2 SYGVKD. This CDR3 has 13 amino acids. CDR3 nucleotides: TGTGCCATCAGTGAGTCGGGACAGGGGGGCCCGTTCTTC. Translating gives CAISESGQGGPFF.

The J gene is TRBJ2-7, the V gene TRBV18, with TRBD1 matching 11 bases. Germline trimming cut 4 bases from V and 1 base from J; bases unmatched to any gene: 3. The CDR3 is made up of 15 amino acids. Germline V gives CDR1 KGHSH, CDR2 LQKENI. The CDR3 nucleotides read TGTGCCAGCTCACTGGGGACAGGGGGTTCCTACGAGCAGTACTTC. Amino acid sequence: CASSLGTGGSYEQYF.

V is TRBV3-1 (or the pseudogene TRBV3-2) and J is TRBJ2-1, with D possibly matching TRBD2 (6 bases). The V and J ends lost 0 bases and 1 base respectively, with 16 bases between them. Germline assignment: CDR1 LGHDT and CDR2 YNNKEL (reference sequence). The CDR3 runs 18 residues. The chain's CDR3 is CASSQELSTGASYNEQFF. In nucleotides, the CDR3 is TGTGCCAGCAGCCAAGAGCTTTCAACGGGAGCATCCTACAATGAGCAGTTCTTC.

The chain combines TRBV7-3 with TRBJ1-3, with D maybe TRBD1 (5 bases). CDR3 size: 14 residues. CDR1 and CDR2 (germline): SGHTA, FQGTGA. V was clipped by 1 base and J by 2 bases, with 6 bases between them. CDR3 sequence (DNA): TGTGCCAGCAGCTTAAGCAGGGCTGGAAACACCATATATTTT. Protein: CASSLSRAGNTIYF. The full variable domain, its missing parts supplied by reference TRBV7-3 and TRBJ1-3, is GAGVSQTPSNKVTEKGKYVELRCDPISGHTALYWYRQSLGQGPEFLIYFQGTGAADDSGLPNDRFFAVRPEGSVSTLKIQRTERGDSAVYLCASSLSRAGNTIYFGEGSWLTVV.

The CDR3 loop reads CASSPLAGVKETQYF. In nucleotides, the CDR3 is TGTGCCAGCAGTCCCCTTGCGGGGGTTAAAGAGACCCAGTACTTC. The chain employs TRBV28 and TRBJ2-5; 7 nucleotides match TRBD2. V was clipped by 5 bases and J by 3 bases; unmatched bases: 9. Per the germline V gene, CDR1 is MDHEN and CDR2 is SYDVKM. This CDR3 region has 15 residues. Together with reference TRBV28 and TRBJ2-5, the CDR3 gives the full variable domain: DVKVTQSSRYLVKRTGEKVFLECVQDMDHENMFWYRQDPGLGLRLIYFSYDVKMKEKGDIPEGYSVSREKKERFSLILESASTNQTSMYLCASSPLAGVKETQYFGPGTRLLVL.